A single sample gave rise to the 29 T cell receptor beta chains below, sequenced in a study of shared clonotypes between healthy human individuals (dated by TCRdb to about 2020). The library was made by the immunoSEQ multiplex PCR assay. The clones in this table, taken by TCRdb from immuneACCESS, are in-frame only. Not every clone is retained; where verified, under half of the shortfall comes from an unresolved V gene, and the cause of the rest is unknown. The sample profile shows some 2,000,000 clones; 85% to 95% of them were found once. The ten largest clones add up to more than 0.1% of the sample. Material for sequencing was naive CD4+ T cells sorted from blood. The cell subset or site label on this specimen signifies: CD45RA+ positively selected. These receptors were taken from a young man in good health.

V is TRBV28 and J is TRBJ1-6; unclear D gene. Germline V gene sequence: CDR1 MDHEN, CDR2 SYDVKM. The CDR3 spans 12 residues. Trimming removed 3 bases from V and 10 bases from J, with 7 bases in between. The CDR3 here is CASSFKYSPLHF. DNA for the CDR3: TGTGCCAGCAGTTTTAAATACTCACCCCTCCACTTT.

This chain links TRBV7-2 with TRBJ2-1; TRBD2 matches 8 bases. V lost 5 bases and J lost 10; bases outside the gene matches: 13. The CDR3 sequence is 15 residues long. CDR1 and CDR2 (germline): SGHTA, FQGNSA. DNA for the CDR3: TGTGCCAGCAGCCAAGGGACCTCCGGGACTAGGGAGCAGTTCTTC. Encoded protein: CASSQGTSGTREQFF.

In nucleotides, the CDR3 is TGCGCCAGCAGCTTGAATGGGGGCGAAAATTCACCCCTCCACTTT. Its protein is CASSLNGGENSPLHF. The rearrangement links TRBV5-1 to TRBJ1-6; possible D gene TRBD1, 6 bases. Between the trimmed V and J ends, which lost 1 base and 7 bases, there was a span of 12 bases. The CDR3 length is 15 residues. Germline V gives CDR1 SGHRS, CDR2 YFSETQ.

V is TRBV6-5 and J is TRBJ1-6; D is unclear. This CDR3 is built from 13 residues. Germline CDR1 is MNHEY and CDR2 is SVGAGI. Trimming stripped 3 bases from V and 9 bases from J, with 9 bases between. In nucleotides, the CDR3 is TGTGCCAGCAGTTATATAAGGTCTTCACCCCTCCACTTT. This encodes CASSYIRSSPLHF.

The chain is built from TRBV10-3 and TRBJ2-1, with unresolved D. The CDR3 runs to 14 residues. V was clipped by 6 bases and J by 5 bases, with 14 bases between them. Per germline, CDR1 ENHRY and CDR2 SYGVKD. This chain's CDR3 is CAISLGAVDNEQFF. The DNA of the CDR3 is TGTGCCATCAGCCTAGGTGCTGTGGACAATGAGCAGTTCTTC.

J is TRBJ1-4 and V is TRBV2, with no clear D. With 7 bases removed from V and 4 bases from J, the gap between germline ends came to 16 bases. Germline V gives CDR1 SNHLY, CDR2 FYNNEI. This CDR3 region has 15 residues. Here the CDR3 DNA reads TGTGCCAGCACCAACGACGGTGCGGGTAATGAAAAACTGTTTTTT. This encodes CASTNDGAGNEKLFF.

The CDR3, as DNA: TGCGCCAGCAGCCTCCAAACGACCAACTTAGGGACCCACACCGGGGAGCTGTTTTTT. Protein product: CASSLQTTNLGTHTGELFF. The chain links TRBV4-1 to TRBJ2-2; D assignment may be TRBD1 or TRBD2 (5 bases each). There are 19 residues in the CDR3. Trimming shortened V by 4 bases and J by 3 bases, and 24 bases separated the two germline ends. Germline CDR1 MGHRA, CDR2 YSYEKL.

J is TRBJ1-4 and V is TRBV29-1; D call uncertain. Per germline, CDR1 SQVTM and CDR2 ANQGSEA. Trimming took 4 bases from V and 7 from J, leaving 7 bases between them. This CDR3 spans 11 amino acids. CDR3 nucleotides: TGCAGCGTTGCAATGGGTGAAAAACTGTTTTTT. It encodes CSVAMGEKLFF.

The chain employs TRBV5-1 and TRBJ2-7; TRBD1 aligns across 8 bases. CDR1 and CDR2 (germline): SGHRS, YFSETQ. The CDR3 runs 13 residues. J was trimmed by 5 bases and V by 0 bases; bases with no gene match: 1. For the CDR3, the DNA is TGCGCCAGCAGCTTGGAGACAGGGGACGAGCAGTACTTC. Translation: CASSLETGDEQYF.

V and J are TRBV7-9 and TRBJ1-1; TRBD1 aligns across 7 bases. This CDR3 spans 17 amino acids. Trimming took 5 bases from V and 2 from J; bases not matched to a gene: 14. CDR1 and CDR2 from the germline V gene are SEHNR and FQNEAQ (reference sequence). The CDR3 DNA sequence: TGTGCCAGCAGCCTATTACGACTGACAGGGCATAACACTGAAGCTTTCTTT. Its translation is CASSLLRLTGHNTEAFF. The entire variable domain, with the rest obtained from reference TRBV7-9 and TRBJ1-1, is as follows: DTGVSQNPRHKITKRGQNVTFRCDPISEHNRLYWYRQTLGQGPEFLTYFQNEAQLEKSRLLSDRFSAERPKGSFSTLEIQRTEQGDSAMYLCASSLLRLTGHNTEAFFGQGTRLTVV.

The chain couples TRBV25-1 to TRBJ2-1, with TRBD2 identical over 11 bases. CDR3 length: 15 residues. J lost 7 bases, V lost 6 bases, and 8 bases had no gene match. The germline gives CDR1 MGHDK, CDR2 SYGVNS. The CDR3 here is CASRLAGGPLNEQFF. CDR3 coding DNA: TGTGCCAGCAGGTTAGCGGGAGGGCCTCTTAATGAGCAGTTCTTC.

This chain joins TRBV9 and TRBJ1-6; D is possibly TRBD1 (5 bases). In germline, CDR1 is SGDLS, CDR2 YYNGEE. Trimming removed 2 bases at V and 13 bases at J, with 13 bases between. The CDR3 is 13 residues long. CDR3 sequence: CASSVGTDRPLHF. CDR3 coding DNA: TGTGCCAGCAGCGTCGGGACGGACCGGCCCCTCCACTTT.

This clone was detected only once. This chain connects TRBV7-4 to TRBJ1-5; TRBD1 agrees at 11 bases. The V gene end was trimmed by 3 bases and the J gene end by 1 base; junction bases not matched to a gene: 17. The germline V gene has CDR1 SGHVT and CDR2 SQSDAQ. CDR3 length: 21 residues. Written as DNA, the CDR3 is TGTGCCAGCAGCTTTTCCGGGACAGGGGGAGGGTGCGAATACAGCAATCAGCCCCAGCATTTT. Its protein is CASSFSGTGGGCEYSNQPQHF.

In the case of this clone: At the DNA level, this CDR3 is encoded by other sequences in the same sample as well. The V call is TRBV5-1, the J call TRBJ2-2, with TRBD1 matching over 7 bases. This CDR3 has 15 amino acids. CDR1 and CDR2 (germline): SGHRS, YFSETQ. With 4 bases clipped from V and 0 bases from J, the junction kept 3 bases outside the gene matches. The CDR3 spells CASSTGTANTGELFF. For the CDR3, the DNA is TGCGCCAGCAGCACCGGGACAGCGAACACCGGGGAGCTGTTTTTT.

As regards this clone: The same CDR3 is also encoded by other DNA sequences in this sample. J is TRBJ1-5 and V is TRBV10-1; D is undetermined. The germline V gene encodes CDR1 WNHNN and CDR2 SYGVQD (reference sequence). Trimming cost V 2 bases and J 0 bases, with 2 bases left between them. The length of the CDR3 is 13 residues. Written as DNA, the CDR3 is TGCGCCAGCAGTGAGAATAGCAATCAGCCCCAGCATTTT. It codes for CASSENSNQPQHF.

The V gene is TRBV19, the J gene TRBJ2-2; maybe TRBD1 (6 bases). Germline CDR1 and CDR2: LNHDA and SQIVND (reference sequence). Trimming stripped 4 bases from V and 3 bases from J, with 12 bases between. The CDR3 is made up of 15 amino acids. CDR3 region: CASSTLDRYTGELFF. CDR3 DNA: TGTGCCAGTAGTACGCTGGACAGATACACCGGGGAGCTGTTTTTT.

V and J are TRBV6-1 and TRBJ2-7; 8 nucleotides agree with TRBD1. This CDR3 contains 14 residues. Germline V CDR1 and CDR2: MNHNS, SASEGT. V lost 10 bases, J lost 5 bases, and 13 bases stayed unmatched. Here the CDR3 reads CATPPGQGPNEQYF. As DNA, the CDR3 is TGTGCCACCCCCCCCGGACAGGGTCCCAACGAGCAGTACTTC.

The chain combines TRBV9 with TRBJ2-5; maybe TRBD1 (6 bases). Germline V CDR1 and CDR2: SGDLS, YYNGEE. V lost 1 base, J lost 0 bases, and 10 bases lay in between. This CDR3 has 15 amino acids. In nucleotides, the CDR3 is TGTGCCAGCAGCGTAAATACAGGGTACCAAGAGACCCAGTACTTC. Translated: CASSVNTGYQETQYF.

With respect to this clone: A much larger clone lies one base from this, so it may be a read error. The chain uses TRBV5-4 and TRBJ2-2, with D tentatively TRBD2 (5 bases). Trimming took 5 bases from V and 0 from J, leaving 5 bases between them. The germline gives CDR1 SGHNT, CDR2 YYREEE (reference sequence). There are 13 residues in the CDR3. The CDR3 spells CASREANTGELFF. The CDR3 DNA is TGTGCCAGCAGGGAGGCGAACACCGGGGAGCTGTTTTTT. The variable domain in full, with the rest retrieved from reference TRBV5-4 and TRBJ2-2, is ETGVTQSPTHLIKTRGQQVTLRCSSQSGHNTVSWYQQALGQGPQFIFQYYREEENGRGNFPPRFSGLQFPNYSSELNVNALELDDSALYLCASREANTGELFFGEGSRLTVL.

The V call is TRBV7-2, the J call TRBJ2-2; 11 bases line up with TRBD2. J lost 4 bases, V lost 5 bases, and 6 bases had no gene match. The CDR3 contains 16 residues. The germline gives CDR1 SGHTA, CDR2 FQGNSA. CDR3 sequence (DNA): TGTGCCAGCAGCCCACTAGCGGGGGTGCTCACCGGGGAGCTGTTTTTT. Translation: CASSPLAGVLTGELFF.

The chain is built from TRBV5-1 and TRBJ1-6, with 11 bases that match TRBD1. The CDR3 has 17 residues. Germline V gene lookup returns CDR1 SGHRS and CDR2 YFSETQ. The V and J ends lost 4 bases and 6 bases, in that order; junction bases with no gene match: 9. CDR3 nucleotide sequence: TGCGCCAGCAGCGTAACCGGGACAGGGGGTGGTAATTCACCCCTCCACTTT. Amino acids: CASSVTGTGGGNSPLHF.

The V gene is TRBV4-1, the J gene TRBJ2-7, with 10 bases matching TRBD1. The length of the CDR3 is 14 residues. CDR1 and CDR2 from the germline V gene are MGHRA and YSYEKL. The trim removed 4 bases at V and 6 bases at J, leaving 6 bases unmatched. As DNA, the CDR3 is TGCGCCAGCAGCCCCTGGGACAGGGGTGCCGAGCAGTACTTC. Its translation: CASSPWDRGAEQYF.

V usage is TRBV6-6 and J usage is TRBJ2-7; D might be TRBD1 (6 bases). V lost 3 bases to trimming and J lost 5 bases, with 14 bases between them. The CDR3 extends over 14 amino acids. Germline CDR1 and CDR2: MNHNY and SVGAGI (reference sequence). CDR3 loop: CASSYALQGNEQYF. CDR3 sequence (DNA): TGTGCCAGCAGTTATGCACTTCAGGGGAACGAGCAGTACTTC.

The CDR3 DNA is TGTGCCATCACTGACAGGAGGGACCAGCCCCAGCATTTT. Translation: CAITDRRDQPQHF. The J gene is TRBJ1-5, the V gene TRBV10-3; D is possibly TRBD1 (6 bases). From germline, CDR1 is ENHRY and CDR2 SYGVKD. Between the trimmed V and J ends, which lost 7 bases and 7 bases, there was a span of 14 bases. The CDR3 consists of 13 residues.

This chain uses TRBV7-2 with TRBJ2-6; D perhaps matches TRBD1 (6 bases). Germline loops: CDR1 SGHTA, CDR2 FQGNSA. This CDR3 contains 15 residues. The V and J ends lost 3 bases and 3 bases respectively, with 9 bases between them. The CDR3 nucleotides are TGTGCCAGCAGCTTTACAGGGATTGGGGCCAACGTCCTGACTTTC. Amino acid sequence: CASSFTGIGANVLTF.

The chain links TRBV5-1 to TRBJ1-6; no clear D. The V gene's germline CDR1 is SGHRS and CDR2 YFSETQ. This CDR3 region has 14 residues. V was shortened by 3 bases and J by 10 bases, with 14 bases between the two germline ends. CDR3 sequence: CASSSRTEGSPLHF. The CDR3 DNA is TGCGCCAGCAGCTCCCGGACTGAGGGCTCACCCCTCCACTTT.

J is TRBJ2-2 and V is TRBV6-5, with TRBD2 matching over 13 bases. The germline CDR1 and CDR2 sequences are MNHEY and SVGAGI. V gave up 9 bases and J gave up 6 bases; unmatched junction bases: 7. The CDR3 consists of 15 residues. CDR3 nucleotides: TGTGCCAGTCGTGGACTAGCGGGGGCCCCCGGGGAGCTGTTTTTT. Protein sequence: CASRGLAGAPGELFF.

As concerns this clone: At one end, the junction sequence differs from germline, possibly due to a read error. The chain recombines TRBV7-7 with TRBJ1-2; D possibly corresponds to TRBD1 (5 bases). This CDR3 is built from 12 residues. Per the germline V gene, CDR1 is SSHAT and CDR2 is FNYEAQ (reference sequence). Here the CDR3 reads CASKGRSYGYTF. CDR3 coding DNA: TGTGCTAGCAAGGGGAGAAGCTATGGCTACACCTTC.

With respect to this clone: A read error may explain this, as a much larger clone is one base away. V usage is TRBV30 and J usage is TRBJ2-7, with 12 bases aligning to TRBD1. Germline assignment: CDR1 GTSNPN and CDR2 SVGIG (reference sequence). The CDR3 is 13 amino acids. The chain's CDR3 is CAWGRDRGHEQCF. The CDR3 DNA follows: TGTGCCTGGGGCCGGGACAGGGGGCACGAGCAGTGCTTC.